A selection of T cell receptor beta chains follows, all from one sample in a study of OX40 agonist ivuxolimab in advanced cancers. Sequencing was performed with immunoSEQ multiplex PCR; in TCRdb, only in-frame clones are kept and a portion is missing. This table holds some 83,000 clones, around 84% found once. The specimen comprised CD4+ or CD8+ T cells sorted from blood, sampled in a trial of the OX40 agonist ivuxolimab. Every receptor here comes from an adult with an advanced solid tumor such as melanoma, head and neck, liver or kidney cancer. The CDR3 runs from the conserved cysteine through the conserved F or W.

v_gene: TRBV5-6; CDR3aa: CASSLVSHNEQFF
v_gene: TRBV29-1; CDR3aa: CSTLGTAYGYTF
v_gene: TRBV27; CDR3aa: CASRGLTSNQPQHF
v_gene: TRBV4-2; CDR3aa: CASSQELGETQYF
v_gene: TRBV5-1; CDR3aa: CASSPRTSGVTDTQYF
v_gene: TRBV7-3; CDR3aa: CASSLTGGTEAFF
v_gene: TRBV7-9; CDR3aa: CASSLDEAEQYF
v_gene: TRBV6-5; CDR3aa: CASRSDRGSNQPQHF
v_gene: TRBV7-3; CDR3aa: CASSLKGLNTEAFF
v_gene: TRBV6-5; CDR3aa: CATLGGGIYEQYF
v_gene: TRBV30; CDR3aa: CAWTGGFAEAFF
v_gene: TRBV6-1; CDR3aa: CASSEARVADGYTF
v_gene: TRBV2; CDR3aa: CASSEQGVSYNEQFF
v_gene: TRBV9; CDR3aa: CASSATGGPYEQYF
v_gene: TRBV10-1; CDR3aa: CASSRGGREPQHF
v_gene: TRBV9; CDR3aa: CASSVTLNTEAFF
v_gene: TRBV30; CDR3aa: CAWGTVALHF
v_gene: TRBV18; CDR3aa: CASSATGTGIYEQYF
v_gene: TRBV11-2; CDR3aa: CASSLATPLNEQFF
v_gene: TRBV4-2; CDR3aa: CASSQAGREAYNEQFF
v_gene: TRBV30; CDR3aa: CAWMRRLAQETQYF
v_gene: TRBV18; CDR3aa: CASSPGLAKNIQYF
v_gene: TRBV9; CDR3aa: CASSEGEGARGNQPQHF
v_gene: TRBV11-2; CDR3aa: CASSLIGGGLAGGKAEQYF
v_gene: TRBV6-1; CDR3aa: CASSEAKFYGYTF
v_gene: TRBV7-2; CDR3aa: CASSLVALRTGRWNEQFF
v_gene: TRBV6-1; CDR3aa: CASSEGTPYQPQHF
v_gene: TRBV5-1; CDR3aa: CASRAGQSSYEQYF
v_gene: TRBV10-2; CDR3aa: CASSETASNQPQHF
v_gene: TRBV6-5; CDR3aa: CASSYAGEDEKLFF
v_gene: TRBV18; CDR3aa: CASSLRQGMGSPLHF
v_gene: TRBV10-2; CDR3aa: CASSPAGVNEQFF
v_gene: TRBV6-5; CDR3aa: CASSQDGIITEAFF
v_gene: TRBV5-1; CDR3aa: CASSLGDRDKNIQYF
v_gene: TRBV5-1; CDR3aa: CASSGDLTGGEQYF
v_gene: TRBV13; CDR3aa: CASSSRDRGNTGELFF
v_gene: TRBV6-6; CDR3aa: CASSYRTSGYEQYF
v_gene: TRBV29-1; CDR3aa: CSVGQGEAYGYTF
v_gene: TRBV6-1; CDR3aa: CASQDRGGHYEQYF
v_gene: TRBV5-5; CDR3aa: CASRPQTGSKTEAFF
v_gene: TRBV13; CDR3aa: CASSLRGHLNSPLHF
v_gene: TRBV5-6; CDR3aa: CASSFAAGNTIYF
v_gene: TRBV5-1; CDR3aa: CASRSGTGAEKLFF
v_gene: TRBV29-1; CDR3aa: CSVERWQGYYGYTF
v_gene: TRBV19; CDR3aa: CASTAGGWVTDTQYF
v_gene: TRBV4-3; CDR3aa: CASSHRMGLAGTYEQFF
v_gene: TRBV7-9; CDR3aa: CASTAGDRGNTEAFF
v_gene: TRBV2; CDR3aa: CASSTAGSRAQHF
v_gene: TRBV29-1; CDR3aa: CSVVGWTTNEKLFF
v_gene: TRBV23-1; CDR3aa: CASSQSWDSDLSYNEQFF